Following are 21 T cell receptor beta chains from one sample sequenced in a study of blood T cell repertoires in COVID-19. The table came from immunoSEQ multiplex PCR; TCRdb's copy has only in-frame clones and leaves some out. The table has 90,000 to 130,000 clones, about 88% seen once. Material: peripheral blood. These receptor sequences come from a man aged 35 to 55 with acute or convalescent COVID-19.

The rearrangement joins TRBV2 to TRBJ2-7; maybe TRBD2 (5 bases). CDR3 length: 12 residues. Trimming stripped 5 bases from V and 3 bases from J, with 8 bases between. Looked up from germline, CDR1 is SNHLY and CDR2 is FYNNEI. CDR3 sequence: CASSPGSYEQYF. Written as DNA, the CDR3 is TGTGCCAGCAGTCCGGGGAGCTACGAGCAGTACTTC. Based on the CDR3 plus reference TRBV2 and TRBJ2-7, the full variable domain is EPEVTQTPSHQVTQMGQEVILRCVPISNHLYFYWYRQILGQKVEFLVSFYNNEISEKSEIFDDQFSVERPDGSNFTLKIRSTKLEDSAMYFCASSPGSYEQYFGPGTRLTVT.

CDR3 in amino acids: CASSHQRGVTDTQYF. CDR3 sequence (DNA): TGTGCCAGCAGTCATCAGCGGGGGGTCACAGATACGCAGTATTTT. The J gene is TRBJ2-3, the V gene TRBV6-5; 9 bases map to TRBD2. The junction had 5 bases not matched to a gene; V was cut back by 5 bases and J by 2 bases. The CDR3 runs to 15 residues. The V gene's germline CDR1 is MNHEY and CDR2 SVGAGI.

The J gene is TRBJ2-3, the V gene TRBV4-2, with D perhaps TRBD2 (6 bases). Deletions cut 0 bases from V and 1 base from J, with 17 bases between. Germline V gene sequence: CDR1 LGHNA, CDR2 YNFKEQ. CDR3 length: 18 amino acids. The CDR3 DNA follows: TGTGCCAGCAGCCAAGATCTAGGGACTGGGATAGGCACAGATACGCAGTATTTT. Amino acids: CASSQDLGTGIGTDTQYF.

The V gene is TRBV12-5, the J gene TRBJ2-7, with 9 bases matching TRBD1. CDR3 length: 16 residues. In germline, CDR1 is LGHNT, CDR2 FRNRAP. V was clipped by 3 bases and J by 2 bases; unmatched bases: 8. The CDR3 here is CASGFPTGGMPYEQYF. The CDR3 region has the DNA TGTGCTAGTGGTTTCCCTACAGGGGGCATGCCCTACGAGCAGTACTTC.

The CDR3 region is CASSYDRTASYEQYF. The DNA for the CDR3 is TGTGCCAGCAGTTACGACCGGACAGCGTCCTACGAGCAGTACTTC. This chain links TRBV6-5 with TRBJ2-7; D perhaps matches TRBD1 (6 bases). This CDR3 is 15 amino acids long. With 2 bases removed from V and 1 base from J, the gap between germline ends came to 12 bases. Germline V gene lookup returns CDR1 MNHEY and CDR2 SVGAGI.

The rearrangement links TRBV5-6 to TRBJ2-5, with 10 bases that match TRBD2. V was clipped by 0 bases and J by 5 bases; unmatched bases: 7. CDR3 size: 16 residues. Germline V gene sequence: CDR1 SGHDT, CDR2 YYEEEE. Here the CDR3 DNA reads TGTGCCAGCAGCTTGGGCCGTCTAGCGGGAGTCGAGACCCAGTACTTC. It specifies CASSLGRLAGVETQYF.

The chain combines TRBV6-5 with TRBJ2-7; 7 bases line up with TRBD2. The CDR3 has 14 residues. V trimming: 8 bases; J trimming: 5 bases; junction bases outside the gene matches: 12. CDR1 and CDR2 (germline): MNHEY, SVGAGI. The CDR3 loop is CASFRRGFGHEQYF. The CDR3 nucleotides read TGTGCCAGCTTTCGGCGGGGGTTTGGCCACGAGCAGTACTTC.

V is TRBV7-2 and J is TRBJ1-4, with a tentative D call TRBD1 (5 bases). This CDR3 spans 15 amino acids. The V and J ends lost 6 bases and 1 base respectively, with 12 bases between them. Germline V lookup: CDR1 SGHTA, CDR2 FQGNSA. CDR3: CASSRQFQTNEKLFF. The CDR3 DNA reads as TGTGCCAGCAGTCGACAGTTTCAAACTAATGAAAAACTGTTTTTT.

The rearrangement uses TRBV15 and TRBJ2-2; D is ambiguous. The CDR3 extends over 13 amino acids. V lost 10 bases, J lost 0 bases, and 9 bases lay in between. Germline CDR1 reads LNHNV; CDR2 reads YYDKDF (reference sequence). CDR3 sequence (DNA): TGTGCCATACAGCACGCGAACACCGGGGAGCTGTTTTTT. It specifies CAIQHANTGELFF. Full variable domain (rest looked up from reference TRBV15 and TRBJ2-2): DAMVIQNPRYQVTQFGKPVTLSCSQTLNHNVMYWYQQKSSQAPKLLFHYYDKDFNNEADTPDNFQSRRPNTSFCFLDIRSPGLGDTAMYLCAIQHANTGELFFGEGSRLTVL.

The chain combines TRBV10-3 with TRBJ2-1; TRBD2 is a possible D gene (6 bases). The CDR3 runs 18 residues. Trimming cost V 10 bases and J 4 bases, with 29 bases left between them. Germline V lookup: CDR1 ENHRY, CDR2 SYGVKD. CDR3 bases: TGTGCCACCAAGCCGGGACTGAGGGTGGAGGGGCCTTACAATGAGCAGTTCTTC. Its translation is CATKPGLRVEGPYNEQFF.

V gene TRBV5-6 combines with J gene TRBJ2-7, with D tentatively TRBD1 (6 bases). Trimming shortened V by 4 bases and J by 3 bases, and 17 bases separated the two germline ends. From germline, CDR1 is SGHDT and CDR2 YYEEEE. This CDR3 is 15 amino acids long. CDR3 loop: CASSPTGFRGYEQYF. CDR3 DNA: TGTGCCAGCAGCCCGACAGGTTTTAGGGGCTACGAGCAGTACTTC.

In DNA form, the CDR3 reads TGTGCCAGCAGCCCCTTATCGGCAGATACGCAGTATTTT. It specifies CASSPLSADTQYF. The rearrangement links TRBV3-1 (or the pseudogene TRBV3-2) to TRBJ2-3; no definite D call. Germline V gives CDR1 LGHDT, CDR2 YNNKEL (reference sequence). V lost 4 bases and J lost 4, with 9 bases in between. The CDR3 is made up of 13 amino acids.

The rearrangement links TRBV5-1 to TRBJ1-1; D unclear. The CDR3 loop spans 13 amino acids. CDR1 and CDR2 from the germline V gene are SGHRS and YFSETQ. Deletions cut 4 bases from V and 0 bases from J, with 7 bases between. The CDR3 sequence: CASSNGMNTEAFF. The DNA for the CDR3 is TGCGCCAGCAGCAACGGGATGAACACTGAAGCTTTCTTT.

This clone has only a few counts. This chain links TRBV5-5 with TRBJ1-6; D remains ambiguous. V lost 3 bases, J lost 10 bases, and 8 bases lay in between. The germline gives CDR1 SGHKS, CDR2 YYEKEE (reference sequence). The CDR3 totals 12 residues. The CDR3: CASSSLESPLHF. For the CDR3, the DNA is TGTGCCAGCAGCTCCTTAGAATCACCCCTCCACTTT.

In the case of this clone: The junction and the germline gene differ at one end; a read error may be behind it. The sample carries other DNA sequences with the same CDR3. The chain employs TRBV6-2 or TRBV6-3 and TRBJ1-1; D is possibly TRBD1 (6 bases). CDR3 length: 14 amino acids. CDR1 and CDR2 from the germline V gene are MNHEY and SVGEGT. CDR3 in amino acids: CASSYAQGYPEAFF. The DNA of the CDR3 is TGTGCTAGCAGTTACGCCCAGGGGTATCCTGAAGCTTTCTTT.

This chain uses TRBV9 with TRBJ2-3; D ambiguous. The V gene's germline CDR1 is SGDLS and CDR2 YYNGEE. Between the trimmed V and J ends, which lost 4 bases and 4 bases, there was a span of 10 bases. This CDR3 has 13 amino acids. The CDR3 DNA is TGTGCCAGCAGCCTAGGAGTCGCAGATACGCAGTATTTT. It codes for CASSLGVADTQYF.

This clone has just a few counts. This chain links TRBV29-1 with TRBJ2-1; the match to TRBD2 covers 7 bases. This CDR3 is built from 14 residues. The germline V gene encodes CDR1 SQVTM and CDR2 ANQGSEA. V shed 5 bases, J shed 7 bases, and the junction held 11 bases outside the gene matches. The CDR3 spells CSVRRSGEKNEQFF. CDR3 DNA sequence: TGCAGCGTTCGAAGAAGCGGGGAGAAGAATGAGCAGTTCTTC.

The chain has TRBV5-6 and TRBJ2-7, with a tentative D call TRBD1 (5 bases). Deletions cut 3 bases from V and 2 bases from J, with 12 bases between. Germline V gives CDR1 SGHDT, CDR2 YYEEEE. The CDR3 consists of 14 residues. CDR3 protein: CASSYPGSPYEQYF. CDR3 DNA sequence: TGTGCCAGCAGCTACCCAGGGTCCCCCTACGAGCAGTACTTC.

J is TRBJ2-1 and V is TRBV4-2; no clear D gene. CDR3 size: 12 residues. Germline V lookup: CDR1 LGHNA, CDR2 YNFKEQ. V dropped 4 bases and J dropped 9 bases, with 10 bases sitting between them. In DNA form, the CDR3 reads TGTGCCAGCAGCCGCTCGAGGAGTGAGCAGTTCTTC. Translating it yields CASSRSRSEQFF.

Written as DNA, the CDR3 is TGTGCCAGCGGGCGAGTCAGCTCTGGAAACACCATATATTTT. Residues: CASGRVSSGNTIYF. The chain links TRBV2 to TRBJ1-3, with D unclear. This CDR3 has 14 amino acids. From germline, CDR1 is SNHLY and CDR2 FYNNEI. V lost 8 bases, J lost 0 bases, and 11 bases lay in between.

The rearrangement uses TRBV19 and TRBJ1-1, with 9 bases identical to TRBD1. Germline-derived CDR1 and CDR2 are LNHDA and SQIVND (reference sequence). The junction had 13 bases not matched to a gene; V was cut back by 4 bases and J by 1 base. The CDR3 loop spans 18 amino acids. The CDR3 sequence: CASSNLPGQGWGNTEAFF. Written as DNA, the CDR3 is TGTGCCAGTAGTAATTTACCGGGACAGGGATGGGGGAACACTGAAGCTTTCTTT. Together with reference TRBV19 and TRBJ1-1, the CDR3 gives the full variable domain: DGGITQSPKYLFRKEGQNVTLSCEQNLNHDAMYWYRQDPGQGLRLIYYSQIVNDFQKGDIAEGYSVSREKKESFPLTVTSAQKNPTAFYLCASSNLPGQGWGNTEAFFGQGTRLTVV.